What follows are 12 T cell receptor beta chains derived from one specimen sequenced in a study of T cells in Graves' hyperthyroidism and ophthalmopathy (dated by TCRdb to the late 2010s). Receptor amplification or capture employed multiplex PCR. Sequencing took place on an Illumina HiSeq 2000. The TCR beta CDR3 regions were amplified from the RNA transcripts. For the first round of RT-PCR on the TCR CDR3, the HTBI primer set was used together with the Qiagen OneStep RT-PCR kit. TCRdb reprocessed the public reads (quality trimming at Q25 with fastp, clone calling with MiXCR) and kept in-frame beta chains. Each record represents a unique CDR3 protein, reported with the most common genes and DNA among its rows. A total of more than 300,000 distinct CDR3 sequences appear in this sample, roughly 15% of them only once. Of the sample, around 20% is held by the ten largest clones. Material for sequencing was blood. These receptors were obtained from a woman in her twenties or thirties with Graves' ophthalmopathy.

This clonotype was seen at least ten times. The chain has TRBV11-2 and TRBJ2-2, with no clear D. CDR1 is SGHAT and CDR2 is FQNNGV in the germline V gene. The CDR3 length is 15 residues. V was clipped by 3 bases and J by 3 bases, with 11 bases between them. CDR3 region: CASSLESMDTGELFF. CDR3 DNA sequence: TGTGCCAGCAGCTTGGAAAGTATGGACACCGGGGAGCTGTTTTTT.

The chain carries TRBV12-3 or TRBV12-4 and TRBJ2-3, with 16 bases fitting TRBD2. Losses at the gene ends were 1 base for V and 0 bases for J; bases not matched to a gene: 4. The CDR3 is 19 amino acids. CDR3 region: CASSLGGGLAGGSTDTQYF. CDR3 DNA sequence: TGTGCCAGCAGTTTAGGAGGGGGACTAGCGGGGGGGAGCACAGATACGCAGTATTTT.

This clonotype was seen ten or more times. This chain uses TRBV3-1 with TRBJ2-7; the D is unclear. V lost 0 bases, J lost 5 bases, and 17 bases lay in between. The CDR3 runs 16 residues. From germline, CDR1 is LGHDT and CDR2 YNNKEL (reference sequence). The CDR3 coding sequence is TGTGCCAGCAGCCAAGAAGTCCTCTCGCGGTCCCACGAGCAGTACTTC. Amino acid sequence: CASSQEVLSRSHEQYF.

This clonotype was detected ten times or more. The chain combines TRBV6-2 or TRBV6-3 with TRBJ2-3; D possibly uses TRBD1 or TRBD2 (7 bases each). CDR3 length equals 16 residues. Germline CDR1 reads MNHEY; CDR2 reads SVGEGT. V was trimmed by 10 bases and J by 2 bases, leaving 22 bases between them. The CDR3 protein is CATSLGRGHVTDTQYF. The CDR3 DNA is TGTGCCACTTCCCTAGGGAGGGGGCATGTCACAGATACGCAGTATTTT.

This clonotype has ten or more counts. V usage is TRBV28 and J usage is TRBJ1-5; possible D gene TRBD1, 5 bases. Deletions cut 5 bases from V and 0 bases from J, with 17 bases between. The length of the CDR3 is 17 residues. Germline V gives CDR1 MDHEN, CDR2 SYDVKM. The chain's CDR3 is CASSPHEGQYSNQPQHF. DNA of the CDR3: TGTGCCAGCAGTCCCCACGAGGGGCAGTATAGCAATCAGCCCCAGCATTTT.

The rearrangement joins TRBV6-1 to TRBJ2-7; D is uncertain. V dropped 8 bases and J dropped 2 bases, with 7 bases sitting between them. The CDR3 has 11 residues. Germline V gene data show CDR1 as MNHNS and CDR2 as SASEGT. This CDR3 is CASGTTYEQYF. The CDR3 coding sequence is TGTGCCAGCGGAACAACCTACGAGCAGTACTTC.

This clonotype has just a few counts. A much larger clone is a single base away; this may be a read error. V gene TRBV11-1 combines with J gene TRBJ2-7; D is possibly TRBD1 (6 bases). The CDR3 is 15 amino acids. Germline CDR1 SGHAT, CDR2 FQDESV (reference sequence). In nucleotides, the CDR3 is TGTGCCAGCAGCTCACCAGACAGGAACGTCTACGAGCAGTGCTTC. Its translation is CASSSPDRNVYEQCF.

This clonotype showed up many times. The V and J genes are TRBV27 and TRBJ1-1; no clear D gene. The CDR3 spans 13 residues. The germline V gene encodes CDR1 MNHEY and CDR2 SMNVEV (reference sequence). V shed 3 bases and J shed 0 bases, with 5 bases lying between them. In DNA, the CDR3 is TGTGCCAGCAGTTTCGGTATGAACACTGAAGCTTTCTTT. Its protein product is CASSFGMNTEAFF.

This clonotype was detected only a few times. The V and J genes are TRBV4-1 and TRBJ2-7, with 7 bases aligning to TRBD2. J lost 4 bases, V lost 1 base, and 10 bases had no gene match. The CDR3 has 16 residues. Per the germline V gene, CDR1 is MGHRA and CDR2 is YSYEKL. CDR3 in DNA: TGCGCCAGCAGCCAAGGGGGGGGTTCGGGTTTATACGAGCAGTACTTC. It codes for CASSQGGGSGLYEQYF.

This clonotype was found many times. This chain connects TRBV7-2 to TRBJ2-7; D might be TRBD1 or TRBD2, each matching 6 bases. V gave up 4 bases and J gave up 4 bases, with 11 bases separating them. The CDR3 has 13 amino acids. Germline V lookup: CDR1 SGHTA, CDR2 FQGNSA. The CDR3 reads CASSYRGPYEQYF. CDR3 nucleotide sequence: TGTGCCAGCAGCTACCGGGGGCCTTACGAGCAGTACTTC.

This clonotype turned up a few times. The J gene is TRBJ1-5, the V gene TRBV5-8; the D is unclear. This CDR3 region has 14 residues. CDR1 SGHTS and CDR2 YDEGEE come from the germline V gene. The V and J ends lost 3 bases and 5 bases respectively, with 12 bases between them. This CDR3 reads CASSWSDGDQPQHF. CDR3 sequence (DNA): TGTGCCAGCAGCTGGAGTGACGGTGATCAGCCCCAGCATTTT.

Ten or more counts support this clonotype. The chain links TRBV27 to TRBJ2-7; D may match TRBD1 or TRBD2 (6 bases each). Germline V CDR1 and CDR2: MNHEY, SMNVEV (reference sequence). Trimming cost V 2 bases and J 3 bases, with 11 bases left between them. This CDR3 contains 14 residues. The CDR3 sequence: CASSLGRDNYEQYF. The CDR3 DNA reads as TGTGCCAGCAGTTTAGGGCGGGACAACTACGAGCAGTACTTC.